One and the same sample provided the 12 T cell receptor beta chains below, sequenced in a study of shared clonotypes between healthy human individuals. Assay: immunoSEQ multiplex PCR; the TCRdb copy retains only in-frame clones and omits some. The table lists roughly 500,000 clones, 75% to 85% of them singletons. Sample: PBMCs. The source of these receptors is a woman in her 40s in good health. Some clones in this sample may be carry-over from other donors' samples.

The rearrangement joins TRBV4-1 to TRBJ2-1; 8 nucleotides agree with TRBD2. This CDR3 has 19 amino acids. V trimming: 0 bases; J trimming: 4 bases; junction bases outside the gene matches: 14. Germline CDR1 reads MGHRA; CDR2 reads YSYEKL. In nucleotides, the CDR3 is TGCGCCAGCAGCCAAGATCCCTACGCCCGGGAGGGCCCATACAATGAGCAGTTCTTC. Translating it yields CASSQDPYAREGPYNEQFF.

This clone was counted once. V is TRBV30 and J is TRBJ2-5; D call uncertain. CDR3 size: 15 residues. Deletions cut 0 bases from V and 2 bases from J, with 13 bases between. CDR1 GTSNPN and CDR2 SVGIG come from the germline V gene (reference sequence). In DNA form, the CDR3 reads TGTGCCTGGAGTGTACTTATGGCAGCACAAGAGACCCAGTACTTC. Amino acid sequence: CAWSVLMAAQETQYF.

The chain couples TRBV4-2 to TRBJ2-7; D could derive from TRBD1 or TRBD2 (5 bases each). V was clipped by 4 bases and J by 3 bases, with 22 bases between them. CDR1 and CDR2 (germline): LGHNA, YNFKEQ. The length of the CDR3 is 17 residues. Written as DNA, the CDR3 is TGTGCCAGCAGCCGAGACGGTAATCGGGACCTGAACTACGAGCAGTACTTC. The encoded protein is CASSRDGNRDLNYEQYF.

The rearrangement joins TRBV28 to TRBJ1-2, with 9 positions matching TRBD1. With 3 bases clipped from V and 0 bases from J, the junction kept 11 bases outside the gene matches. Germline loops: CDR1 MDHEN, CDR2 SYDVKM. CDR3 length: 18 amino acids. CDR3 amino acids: CASSFVGTGYQANYGYTF. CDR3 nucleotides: TGTGCCAGCAGTTTCGTTGGGACAGGGTACCAAGCTAACTATGGCTACACCTTC.

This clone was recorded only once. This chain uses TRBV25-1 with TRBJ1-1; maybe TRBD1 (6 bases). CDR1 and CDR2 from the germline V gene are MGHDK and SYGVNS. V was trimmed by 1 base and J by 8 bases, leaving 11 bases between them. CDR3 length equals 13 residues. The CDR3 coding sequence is TGTGCCAGCAGTGAATTAGGGACACAAGAAGCTTTCTTT. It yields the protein CASSELGTQEAFF.

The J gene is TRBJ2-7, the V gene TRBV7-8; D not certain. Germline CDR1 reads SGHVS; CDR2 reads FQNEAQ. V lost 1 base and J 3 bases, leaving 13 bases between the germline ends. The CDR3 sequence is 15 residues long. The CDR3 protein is CASSLGPTANYEQYF. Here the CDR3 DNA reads TGTGCCAGCAGCTTAGGGCCGACTGCCAACTACGAGCAGTACTTC. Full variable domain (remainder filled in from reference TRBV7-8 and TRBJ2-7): GAGVSQSPRYKVAKRGQDVALRCDPISGHVSLFWYQQALGQGPEFLTYFQNEAQLDKSGLPSDRFFAERPEGSVSTLKIQRTQQEDSAVYLCASSLGPTANYEQYFGPGTRLTVT.

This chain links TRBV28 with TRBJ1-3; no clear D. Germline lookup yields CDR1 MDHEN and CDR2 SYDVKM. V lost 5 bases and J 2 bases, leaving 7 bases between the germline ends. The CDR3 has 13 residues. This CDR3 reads CASSLGAGNTIYF. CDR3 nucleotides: TGTGCCAGCAGTCTCGGGGCTGGAAACACCATATATTTT.

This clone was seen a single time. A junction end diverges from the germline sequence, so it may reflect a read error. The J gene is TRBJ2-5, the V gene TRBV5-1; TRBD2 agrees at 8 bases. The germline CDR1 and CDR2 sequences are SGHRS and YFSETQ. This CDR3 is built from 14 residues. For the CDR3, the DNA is TGCGCCAGCAGGTTGGGTAGCGGGACAGAGACCCAGTACTTC. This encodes CASRLGSGTETQYF.

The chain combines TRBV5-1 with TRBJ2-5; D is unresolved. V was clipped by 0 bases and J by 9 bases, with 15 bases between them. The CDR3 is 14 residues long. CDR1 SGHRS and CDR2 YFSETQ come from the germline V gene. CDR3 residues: CASSLEGRATAQYF. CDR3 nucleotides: TGCGCCAGCAGCTTGGAGGGCAGAGCAACGGCCCAGTACTTC.

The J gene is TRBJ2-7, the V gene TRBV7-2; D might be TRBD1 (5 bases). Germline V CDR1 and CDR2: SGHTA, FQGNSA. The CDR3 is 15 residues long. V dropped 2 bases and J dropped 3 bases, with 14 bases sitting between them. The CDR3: CASSLTGARLYEQYF. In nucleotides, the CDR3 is TGTGCCAGCAGCTTAACAGGCGCTAGACTCTACGAGCAGTACTTC.

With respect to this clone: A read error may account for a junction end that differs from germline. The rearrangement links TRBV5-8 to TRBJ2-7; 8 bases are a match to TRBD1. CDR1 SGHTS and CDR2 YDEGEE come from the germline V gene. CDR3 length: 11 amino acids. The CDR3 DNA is TGTGCCAGCAGTCAAGACAGGGGAGTACGGTTC. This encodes CASSQDRGVRF.

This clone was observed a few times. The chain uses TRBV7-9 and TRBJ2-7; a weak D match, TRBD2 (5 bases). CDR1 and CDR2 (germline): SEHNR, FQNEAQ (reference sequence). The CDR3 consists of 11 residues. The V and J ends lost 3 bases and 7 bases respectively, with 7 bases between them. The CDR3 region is CASSFGVEQYF. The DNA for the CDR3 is TGTGCCAGCAGCTTCGGGGTAGAGCAGTACTTC.